This TCR beta chain was retrieved from a study of beta chain features in type 1 diabetes. Overall study results and limits: When Type 1 diabetes patients were examined, their TCRB CDR3s proved moderately but significantly shorter in all four CD4+ subsets.

This clone appeared a few times. Its antigen is unidentified. Germline V gene sequence: CDR1 SQVTM, CDR2 ANQGSEA. The CDR3 length is 13 residues. The V end was cut by 4 bases, the J end by 6 bases, with 16 bases between. Reverse transcription of all isolated RNA meant that expressed TCRB transcripts were sequenced. Sequencing was performed with immunoSEQ multiplex PCR; in TCRdb, only in-frame clones are kept and a portion is missing. This sample carries roughly 150,000 clones, 63% of them seen once, and the ten largest clones take 0.08% to 0.09%. The clonotype comes from a man younger than 45 with type 1 diabetes. The sequencing sample was made of naive CD4+ T cells from blood. The V and J genes are TRBV29-1 and TRBJ2-7; either TRBD1 or TRBD2 may fit D (5 bases each). CDR3 nucleotides: TGCAGCGTTGGGGGGACGGATACGGGCGAGCAGTACTTC. It yields the protein CSVGGTDTGEQYF.